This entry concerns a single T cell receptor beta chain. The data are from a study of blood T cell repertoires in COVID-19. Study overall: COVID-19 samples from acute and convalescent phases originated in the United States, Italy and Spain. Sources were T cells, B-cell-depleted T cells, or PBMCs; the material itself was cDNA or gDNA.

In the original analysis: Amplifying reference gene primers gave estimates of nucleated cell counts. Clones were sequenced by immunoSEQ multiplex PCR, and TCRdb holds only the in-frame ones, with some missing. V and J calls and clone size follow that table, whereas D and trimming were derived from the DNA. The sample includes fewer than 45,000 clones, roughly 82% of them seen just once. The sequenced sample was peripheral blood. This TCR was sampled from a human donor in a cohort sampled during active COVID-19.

The CDR3 protein is CASSQRSANEKLFF. DNA for the CDR3: TGTGCCAGCAGTCAGAGGTCCGCTAATGAAAAACTGTTTTTT. The rearrangement links TRBV28 to TRBJ1-4; D is unclear. The CDR3 is 14 residues long. V was shortened by 5 bases and J by 3 bases, with 10 bases between the two germline ends. The V gene's germline CDR1 is MDHEN and CDR2 SYDVKM. Drawing the rest from reference TRBV28 and TRBJ1-4, the complete variable domain is DVKVTQSSRYLVKRTGEKVFLECVQDMDHENMFWYRQDPGLGLRLIYFSYDVKMKEKGDIPEGYSVSREKKERFSLILESASTNQTSMYLCASSQRSANEKLFFGSGTQLSVL.